This passage covers 26 T cell receptor beta chains from one sample sequenced in a study of OX40 agonist ivuxolimab in advanced cancers. TCRdb's table, derived via immunoSEQ multiplex PCR, lists solely in-frame clones and lacks some. This sample has 100,000 to 150,000 clones, with roughly 90% found just once. The sequencing here drew on CD4+ or CD8+ T cells sorted from blood, taken in a trial of the OX40 agonist ivuxolimab. The receptors stem from an adult with an advanced solid tumor such as melanoma, head and neck, liver or kidney cancer.

The chain employs TRBV6-5 and TRBJ2-2, with D perhaps matching TRBD1 (5 bases). Germline-derived CDR1 and CDR2 are MNHEY and SVGAGI. The CDR3 spans 13 residues. The V and J ends lost 6 bases and 5 bases respectively, with 10 bases between them. The CDR3 DNA sequence: TGTGCCAGCAGGGCGACAGTAACCGGGGAGCTGTTTTTT. This encodes CASRATVTGELFF.

This clone was seen a handful of times. The chain employs TRBV28 and TRBJ1-5, with D unresolved. Trimming stripped 6 bases from V and 11 bases from J, with 17 bases between. Germline lookup yields CDR1 MDHEN and CDR2 SYDVKM. The CDR3 consists of 13 residues. CDR3 DNA: TGTGCCAGCAGCCTTGAGGACGGCAGGACCCAGCATTTT. As protein: CASSLEDGRTQHF.

This clone appeared once. The chain is built from TRBV27 and TRBJ2-1; TRBD2 might be the D (5 bases). Trimming took 3 bases from V and 6 from J, leaving 12 bases between them. There are 14 residues in the CDR3. CDR1 MNHEY and CDR2 SMNVEV come from the germline V gene (reference sequence). CDR3 region: CASSFTLEGNEQFF. In DNA form, the CDR3 reads TGTGCCAGCAGTTTTACCCTAGAGGGCAATGAGCAGTTCTTC.

The chain is built from TRBV6-4 and TRBJ2-1; 7 bases align to TRBD2. V lost 7 bases, J lost 11 bases, and 8 bases stayed unmatched. The CDR3 totals 12 residues. Germline-derived CDR1 and CDR2 are MRHNA and SNTAGT. The CDR3 DNA reads as TGTGCCAGCAACTTAGAGCGGGGCAAGCAGTTCTTC. This sequence encodes CASNLERGKQFF.

The chain recombines TRBV5-6 with TRBJ1-1; a possible D gene is TRBD1 (6 bases). This CDR3 is 18 amino acids long. Germline loops: CDR1 SGHDT, CDR2 YYEEEE. Trimming took 1 base from V and 4 from J, leaving 23 bases between them. CDR3 residues: CASSLWPGPEGGGTEAFF. CDR3 DNA: TGTGCCAGCAGCTTGTGGCCGGGGCCGGAGGGGGGAGGCACTGAAGCTTTCTTT.

This rearrangement joins TRBV28 to TRBJ1-1; maybe TRBD1 (5 bases). Germline CDR1 is MDHEN and CDR2 is SYDVKM. Trimming removed 2 bases at V and 1 base at J, with 11 bases between. The CDR3 consists of 15 residues. CDR3 DNA sequence: TGTGCCAGCAGTTTAGGTCCAGGGACGAACACTGAAGCTTTCTTT. Its protein product is CASSLGPGTNTEAFF. Using reference TRBV28 and TRBJ1-1 for the parts outside the CDR3, the full variable domain is DVKVTQSSRYLVKRTGEKVFLECVQDMDHENMFWYRQDPGLGLRLIYFSYDVKMKEKGDIPEGYSVSREKKERFSLILESASTNQTSMYLCASSLGPGTNTEAFFGQGTRLTVV.

The chain is built from TRBV5-6 and TRBJ2-2; tentatively, D is TRBD2 (6 bases). Germline V CDR1 and CDR2: SGHDT, YYEEEE. This CDR3 is built from 18 residues. The V end lost 0 bases, the J end lost 2 bases, and 17 bases lay between the germline ends. The DNA of the CDR3 is TGTGCCAGCAGCTTGGTGGGCGGATGGGGGGTTAACACCGGGGAGCTGTTTTTT. It codes for CASSLVGGWGVNTGELFF.

This sequence joins TRBV5-5 and TRBJ2-2; D possibly corresponds to TRBD1 (6 bases). Deletions cut 1 base from V and 5 bases from J, with 15 bases between. Germline CDR1 reads SGHKS; CDR2 reads YYEKEE (reference sequence). This CDR3 spans 16 amino acids. CDR3 sequence reads: CASSLSTGFGTGELFF. CDR3 bases: TGTGCCAGCAGCTTGAGCACAGGGTTCGGGACCGGGGAGCTGTTTTTT.

The rearrangement joins TRBV9 to TRBJ2-1, with 9 positions matching TRBD2. CDR1 and CDR2 from the germline V gene are SGDLS and YYNGEE. The CDR3 sequence is 16 residues long. The junction had 9 bases not matched to a gene; V was cut back by 3 bases and J by 5 bases. In DNA form, the CDR3 reads TGTGCCAGCAGCGCACAACTAGCGGGTTCGGACAATGAGCAGTTCTTC. Translated: CASSAQLAGSDNEQFF.

This clone is a singleton in its sample. V and J are TRBV6-5 and TRBJ2-1, with D hard to call. The CDR3 consists of 13 residues. Germline loops: CDR1 MNHEY, CDR2 SVGAGI. V gave up 3 bases and J gave up 8 bases, with 11 bases separating them. CDR3 protein: CASSYRARDEQFF. The CDR3 nucleotides read TGTGCCAGCAGTTATCGGGCTCGGGATGAGCAGTTCTTC.

This clone appeared once. V gene TRBV4-3 combines with J gene TRBJ2-3; D is ambiguous. Germline V gene data show CDR1 as LGHNA and CDR2 as YSLEER. CDR3 length equals 12 residues. V lost 4 bases and J lost 2, with 4 bases in between. CDR3 bases: TGCGCCAGCAGCCGAGACACAGATACGCAGTATTTT. Protein sequence: CASSRDTDTQYF.

The rearrangement links TRBV2 to TRBJ2-7, with D perhaps matching TRBD1 or TRBD2 (7 bases each). V was shortened by 11 bases and J by 2 bases, with 25 bases between the two germline ends. This CDR3 comprises 16 residues. Germline-derived CDR1 and CDR2 are SNHLY and FYNNEI. The CDR3 protein is CAAQGGLRGTAYEQYF. The CDR3 region has the DNA TGTGCCGCTCAGGGGGGATTGCGGGGGACAGCCTACGAGCAGTACTTC.

The chain couples TRBV9 to TRBJ2-5, with 9 bases lining up with TRBD1. The germline V gene encodes CDR1 SGDLS and CDR2 YYNGEE. CDR3 length equals 14 residues. With 3 bases clipped from V and 7 bases from J, the junction kept 7 bases outside the gene matches. CDR3 in DNA: TGTGCCAGCAGCGAGGGGACAGGGTGGGGGACCCAGTACTTC. This encodes CASSEGTGWGTQYF. The whole variable domain, filled in from reference TRBV9 and TRBJ2-5, reads DSGVTQTPKHLITATGQRVTLRCSPRSGDLSVYWYQQSLDQGLQFLIQYYNGEERAKGNILERFSAQQFPDLHSELNLSSLELGDSALYFCASSEGTGWGTQYFGPGTRLLVL.

The rearrangement joins TRBV20-1 to TRBJ2-1; possibly TRBD2 for D (5 bases). There are 10 residues in the CDR3. V gave up 6 bases and J gave up 8 bases, with 8 bases separating them. Germline assignment: CDR1 DFQATT and CDR2 SNEGSKA (reference sequence). CDR3 sequence (DNA): TGCAGTGCCAGGACTGATGAGCAGTTCTTC. It encodes CSARTDEQFF.

The chain carries TRBV7-2 and TRBJ1-4; no definite D call. CDR3 length: 15 amino acids. V was shortened by 1 base and J by 7 bases, with 13 bases between the two germline ends. Looked up from germline, CDR1 is SGHTA and CDR2 is FQGNSA. In DNA, the CDR3 is TGTGCCAGCAGCTTAGGGCCAGGCCGGAGTGAAAAACTGTTTTTT. Translated, it gives CASSLGPGRSEKLFF.

The rearrangement uses TRBV11-1 and TRBJ1-1; perhaps TRBD1 as D (6 bases). V shed 5 bases and J shed 8 bases, with 12 bases lying between them. CDR1 and CDR2 (germline): SGHAT, FQDESV (reference sequence). The CDR3 is made up of 12 amino acids. In DNA, the CDR3 is TGTGCCAGCAGCCCAGGACAGTGGGAAGCTTTCTTT. This encodes CASSPGQWEAFF.

V and J are TRBV27 and TRBJ1-5; D is possibly TRBD1 (5 bases). Trimming removed 6 bases from V and 0 bases from J, with 18 bases in between. Germline V gene sequence: CDR1 MNHEY, CDR2 SMNVEV (reference sequence). This CDR3 has 17 amino acids. The CDR3 bases are TGTGCCAGCAGCCCATGGCGGGGGGACTTTAGCAATCAGCCCCAGCATTTT. Translating it yields CASSPWRGDFSNQPQHF.

The chain combines TRBV9 with TRBJ1-4; possibly TRBD1 for D (6 bases). With 4 bases removed from V and 5 bases from J, the gap between germline ends came to 15 bases. Germline assignment: CDR1 SGDLS and CDR2 YYNGEE. This CDR3 is 15 amino acids long. The CDR3 protein is CASSLSTGQNEKLFF. The CDR3 nucleotides are TGTGCCAGCAGCCTTTCGACAGGTCAAAATGAAAAACTGTTTTTT. Full variable domain (outside the CDR3, taken from reference TRBV9 and TRBJ1-4): DSGVTQTPKHLITATGQRVTLRCSPRSGDLSVYWYQQSLDQGLQFLIQYYNGEERAKGNILERFSAQQFPDLHSELNLSSLELGDSALYFCASSLSTGQNEKLFFGSGTQLSVL.

J is TRBJ2-3 and V is TRBV5-1; 10 bases are shared with TRBD2. Germline CDR1 is SGHRS and CDR2 is YFSETQ. This CDR3 has 14 residues. Trimming removed 4 bases from V and 3 bases from J; junction bases left unmatched: 2. CDR3 loop: CASSGSGRTDTQYF. CDR3 sequence (DNA): TGCGCCAGCAGCGGTAGCGGGAGGACAGATACGCAGTATTTT.

The chain joins TRBV9 to TRBJ2-3; a possible D gene is TRBD2 (6 bases). CDR3 size: 16 residues. V dropped 0 bases and J dropped 0 bases, with 11 bases sitting between them. The germline CDR1 and CDR2 sequences are SGDLS and YYNGEE. Written as DNA, the CDR3 is TGTGCCAGCAGCGTAGGGCTAGCGCCTAGCACAGATACGCAGTATTTT. It encodes CASSVGLAPSTDTQYF.

The genes are TRBV14 and TRBJ2-4, with D maybe TRBD2 (5 bases). Deletions cut 3 bases from V and 8 bases from J, with 8 bases between. This CDR3 spans 12 amino acids. Germline V lookup: CDR1 SGHDN, CDR2 FVKESK. CDR3: CASSQMEDIQYF. DNA for the CDR3: TGTGCCAGCAGCCAGATGGAGGACATTCAGTACTTC. The full variable domain, its missing parts supplied by reference TRBV14 and TRBJ2-4, is EAGVTQFPSHSVIEKGQTVTLRCDPISGHDNLYWYRRVMGKEIKFLLHFVKESKQDESGMPNNRFLAERTGGTYSTLKVQPAELEDSGVYFCASSQMEDIQYFGAGTRLSVL.

The chain joins TRBV4-2 to TRBJ1-3; TRBD1 might be the D (6 bases). Germline CDR1 reads LGHNA; CDR2 reads YNFKEQ. The CDR3 extends over 14 amino acids. Trimming shortened V by 1 base and J by 2 bases, and 6 bases separated the two germline ends. CDR3 nucleotides: TGTGCCAGCAGCCAAGGGGACACTGGAAACACCATATATTTT. Its protein product is CASSQGDTGNTIYF.

The genes are TRBV7-9 and TRBJ2-5; D ambiguous. The CDR3 loop spans 10 amino acids. V was shortened by 7 bases and J by 5 bases, with 5 bases between the two germline ends. Germline lookup yields CDR1 SEHNR and CDR2 FQNEAQ (reference sequence). DNA for the CDR3: TGTGCCAGCACCGGGGAGACCCAGTACTTC. Translating gives CASTGETQYF.

The V gene is TRBV10-2, the J gene TRBJ2-7, with D perhaps given as TRBD1 or TRBD2 (5 bases each). The germline V gene has CDR1 WSHSY and CDR2 SAAADI. The CDR3 loop spans 14 amino acids. With 3 bases removed from V and 6 bases from J, the gap between germline ends came to 15 bases. The CDR3 loop is CASSDSGLPFEQYF. The CDR3 DNA reads as TGCGCCAGCAGTGATTCGGGGCTTCCTTTCGAGCAGTACTTC.

This clone showed up just once. The chain couples TRBV7-9 to TRBJ1-2, with a tentative D call TRBD1 (6 bases). The ends were cut back, 6 bases at V and 6 bases at J, with 20 bases in the middle. This CDR3 has 15 residues. Germline V gene data show CDR1 as SEHNR and CDR2 as FQNEAQ (reference sequence). The CDR3 DNA reads as TGTGCCAGCAGAACTTTCAGGGGAACGGAGGATGGCTACACCTTC. Amino acids: CASRTFRGTEDGYTF.

The J gene is TRBJ2-7, the V gene TRBV18, with 11 positions matching TRBD2. Looked up from germline, CDR1 is KGHSH and CDR2 is LQKENI. The trim removed 5 bases at V and 1 base at J, leaving 4 bases unmatched. This CDR3 is built from 15 residues. The CDR3 reads CASSEGTSGSYEQYF. CDR3 DNA: TGTGCCAGCTCAGAAGGGACTAGCGGTTCCTACGAGCAGTACTTC.